The 32 T cell receptor beta chains below all came from one sample that was sequenced in a study of blood T cell repertoires in COVID-19. Assay used: immunoSEQ multiplex PCR; TCRdb lists only in-frame clones, some missing. Altogether 60,000 to 95,000 clones are present, around 67% being singletons, with the ten largest covering 2% to 3%. The specimen sequenced was peripheral blood. The receptors stem from a human donor with acute or convalescent COVID-19. The donor label of this sample is uncertain.

This sequence joins TRBV19 and TRBJ1-6; 9 nucleotides agree with TRBD1. J was trimmed by 5 bases and V by 7 bases; bases with no gene match: 15. Germline assignment: CDR1 LNHDA and CDR2 SQIVND (reference sequence). This CDR3 has 18 residues. CDR3 loop: CASKPGTGLLRDNSPLHF. In DNA form, the CDR3 reads TGTGCCAGTAAGCCCGGGACAGGGCTCTTGAGGGATAATTCACCCCTCCACTTT.

CDR3 region: CASSGGWQGLSPLHF. The DNA of the CDR3 is TGTGCCAGTTCCGGGGGGTGGCAGGGCCTTTCACCCCTCCACTTT. J is TRBJ1-6 and V is TRBV19; D is perhaps TRBD1 (5 bases). This CDR3 spans 15 amino acids. Trimming removed 8 bases from V and 9 bases from J, with 20 bases in between. Germline assignment: CDR1 LNHDA and CDR2 SQIVND (reference sequence).

The chain uses TRBV7-2 and TRBJ2-1, with a possible D match to TRBD2 (5 bases). Germline CDR1 SGHTA, CDR2 FQGNSA. V lost 8 bases and J 6 bases, leaving 14 bases between the germline ends. The CDR3 consists of 13 residues. CDR3 sequence (DNA): TGTGCCAGCGGGTTACTAGTTAGCAATGAGCAGTTCTTC. It specifies CASGLLVSNEQFF.

The chain couples TRBV7-2 to TRBJ1-1; a weak D match, TRBD1 (6 bases). The CDR3 consists of 15 residues. The V gene's germline CDR1 is SGHTA and CDR2 FQGNSA. Trimming took off 5 bases at V and 1 base at J, with 14 bases between the two ends. CDR3 bases: TGTGCCAGCAGCCCCTTCCGAGGGGGGAACACTGAAGCTTTCTTT. As protein: CASSPFRGGNTEAFF.

The chain carries TRBV18 and TRBJ1-3; 8 positions match TRBD1. After removal of 4 bases from V and 3 bases from J, the junction contained 2 bases not matched to a gene. This CDR3 has 14 residues. Germline values: CDR1 KGHSH, CDR2 LQKENI. In DNA form, the CDR3 reads TGTGCCAGCTCACAGGGACAGGTTGGAAACACCATATATTTT. It translates to CASSQGQVGNTIYF.

This clone was seen more than once but under ten times. This rearrangement joins TRBV28 to TRBJ1-6, with D possibly matching TRBD1 (6 bases). This CDR3 is 15 amino acids long. V gave up 8 bases and J gave up 7 bases, with 18 bases separating them. Germline CDR1 reads MDHEN; CDR2 reads SYDVKM. The CDR3 here is CASQPTTGWNSPLHF. The CDR3, as DNA: TGTGCCAGCCAACCCACCACAGGGTGGAATTCACCCCTCCACTTT.

This chain joins TRBV9 and TRBJ2-7, with D perhaps matching TRBD2 (6 bases). Germline V gives CDR1 SGDLS, CDR2 YYNGEE. The CDR3 runs 16 residues. V lost 0 bases to trimming and J lost 0 bases, with 13 bases between them. CDR3 loop: CASSVDPGTFSYEQYF. The CDR3, as DNA: TGTGCCAGCAGCGTAGATCCCGGGACTTTCTCCTACGAGCAGTACTTC.

The chain employs TRBV6-5 and TRBJ1-1, with D hard to call. From germline, CDR1 is MNHEY and CDR2 SVGAGI. Trimming removed 6 bases at V and 1 base at J, with 12 bases between. The CDR3 contains 14 residues. CDR3 amino acids: CASRHLTANTEAFF. In DNA, the CDR3 is TGTGCCAGCAGGCACCTTACAGCGAACACTGAAGCTTTCTTT.

The V gene is TRBV3-1 (or the pseudogene TRBV3-2), the J gene TRBJ1-5; 7 nucleotides line up with TRBD1. Looked up from germline, CDR1 is LGHDT and CDR2 is YNNKEL (reference sequence). The CDR3 contains 14 residues. J was trimmed by 5 bases and V by 5 bases; bases with no gene match: 6. The DNA for the CDR3 is TGTGCCAGCAGCAACCGGGACAGCTATCAGCCCCAGCATTTT. Translated: CASSNRDSYQPQHF.

Here the CDR3 DNA reads TGTGCCAGCATACTACAGGGGAATTCACCCCTCCACTTT. The encoded protein is CASILQGNSPLHF. The chain links TRBV2 to TRBJ1-6; the match to TRBD1 covers 7 bases. V dropped 7 bases and J dropped 7; count of bases not matched to a gene: 4. Germline V gives CDR1 SNHLY, CDR2 FYNNEI. The CDR3 extends over 13 amino acids.

The V and J genes are TRBV19 and TRBJ2-2, with TRBD1 matching 9 bases. Losses at the gene ends were 6 bases for V and 5 bases for J; bases not matched to a gene: 4. The V gene's germline CDR1 is LNHDA and CDR2 SQIVND (reference sequence). This CDR3 is 14 amino acids long. This chain's CDR3 is CASSTQGATGELFF. The CDR3 nucleotides are TGTGCCAGTAGCACACAGGGGGCGACCGGGGAGCTGTTTTTT.

The chain joins TRBV6-6 to TRBJ2-2, with a tentative D call TRBD2 (5 bases). V lost 6 bases and J 1 base, leaving 15 bases between the germline ends. Germline V gene lookup returns CDR1 MNHNY and CDR2 SVGAGI (reference sequence). The CDR3 has 16 residues. The CDR3 is CASRGMREKNTGELFF. The CDR3 DNA reads TGTGCCAGCAGGGGGATGAGGGAAAAGAACACCGGGGAGCTGTTTTTT.

This rearrangement joins TRBV4-1 to TRBJ2-5; maybe TRBD2 (5 bases). CDR1 is MGHRA and CDR2 is YSYEKL in the germline V gene. The CDR3 is 14 residues long. The ends were cut back, 1 base at V and 5 bases at J, with 11 bases in the middle. As DNA, the CDR3 is TGCGCCAGCAGCCAAGCAGAGACTACTGAGACCCAGTACTTC. Translated, it gives CASSQAETTETQYF.

This chain connects TRBV28 to TRBJ2-7; 8 positions agree with TRBD2. Germline assignment: CDR1 MDHEN and CDR2 SYDVKM. The CDR3 extends over 19 amino acids. V gave up 6 bases and J gave up 7 bases; unmatched junction bases: 26. The CDR3 DNA is TGTGCCAGCAGCTCCTTCGGCCGCTGGGGCCGCGGGGGGTCCCAGGAGCAGTACGTC. It codes for CASSSFGRWGRGGSQEQYV.

This clone came up a few times. The chain uses TRBV6-1 and TRBJ1-1; possible D gene TRBD1, 6 bases. This CDR3 has 16 amino acids. V was shortened by 6 bases and J by 0 bases, with 17 bases between the two germline ends. Germline V CDR1 and CDR2: MNHNS, SASEGT. The CDR3 spells CASREWRGGLNTEAFF. The CDR3 DNA sequence: TGTGCCAGCAGGGAATGGAGGGGGGGCCTGAACACTGAAGCTTTCTTT.

The chain couples TRBV29-1 to TRBJ1-2; D is perhaps TRBD1 (6 bases). This CDR3 region has 14 residues. V was pared by 0 bases and J by 5 bases, with 13 bases between. Germline CDR1 and CDR2: SQVTM and ANQGSEA. The CDR3 region has the DNA TGCAGCGTTGAAGATCAGGGGATCGGATATGGCTACACCTTC. This encodes CSVEDQGIGYGYTF.

The CDR3 loop is CASSLDYGNEKLFF. The CDR3 nucleotides read TGTGCCAGCAGCTTAGATTACGGGAATGAAAAACTGTTTTTT. V and J are TRBV11-2 and TRBJ1-4; D gene uncertain. Between the trimmed V and J ends, which lost 0 bases and 5 bases, there was a span of 7 bases. Germline assignment: CDR1 SGHAT and CDR2 FQNNGV. This CDR3 comprises 14 residues.

The chain couples TRBV4-2 to TRBJ2-3; 8 nucleotides match TRBD2. J lost 1 base, V lost 1 base, and 4 bases had no gene match. The germline V gene has CDR1 LGHNA and CDR2 YNFKEQ. The CDR3 spans 16 residues. CDR3 in DNA: TGTGCCAGCAGCCAAGTAACTAGCGGAGGCACAGATACGCAGTATTTT. Translation gives CASSQVTSGGTDTQYF.

The chain is built from TRBV21-1 and TRBJ2-3; whether TRBD2, the table's D call, matches the DNA was not checked. TRBV21-1 is labeled a pseudogene. CDR3 length equals 16 residues. DNA for the CDR3: TGTGCCAGCAGGAAGGGGCTAGCGGGAGCTTCAGATACGCAGTATTTT. Translating gives CASRKGLAGASDTQYF.

The V gene is TRBV15, the J gene TRBJ2-5, with TRBD1 matching 7 bases. Germline lookup yields CDR1 LNHNV and CDR2 YYDKDF (reference sequence). The CDR3 spans 15 residues. The J segment lost 5 bases and the V segment lost 1 base, leaving 7 bases of the junction unmatched. The CDR3 nucleotides are TGTGCCACCAGCAGAGGTGTAGGGGGCAAGGAGACCCAGTACTTC. Amino acids: CATSRGVGGKETQYF.

The J gene is TRBJ1-2, the V gene TRBV11-2, with D unclear. Germline CDR1 is SGHAT and CDR2 is FQNNGV. V was clipped by 1 base and J by 10 bases, with 10 bases between them. CDR3 size: 12 residues. CDR3 in DNA: TGTGCCAGCAGCTTAGGGAAGGAGCCCTACACCTTC. Translating gives CASSLGKEPYTF.

This clone was counted only a few times. The J gene is TRBJ1-2, the V gene TRBV7-2; 8 nucleotides align to TRBD1. V lost 1 base and J lost 12; bases outside the gene matches: 10. Germline assignment: CDR1 SGHTA and CDR2 FQGNSA. The CDR3 has 14 residues. CDR3 protein: CASSLGTGPGENTF. The CDR3 DNA reads as TGTGCCAGCAGCTTAGGGACAGGGCCAGGGGAAAACACCTTC.

This clone was counted a single time. V is TRBV4-1 and J is TRBJ1-1; D may be TRBD1 (5 bases). V was cut by 4 bases and J by 4 bases, with 16 bases left in between. This CDR3 comprises 15 residues. Germline V gene data show CDR1 as MGHRA and CDR2 as YSYEKL. CDR3 loop: CASSPPGLMSTEAFF. CDR3 sequence (DNA): TGCGCCAGCAGCCCCCCGGGACTGATGAGCACTGAAGCTTTCTTT.

This clone was detected many times. The rearrangement joins TRBV11-1 to TRBJ2-7; TRBD1 aligns across 8 bases. Germline V gives CDR1 SGHAT, CDR2 FQDESV (reference sequence). This CDR3 is built from 15 residues. The V gene end was trimmed by 1 base and the J gene end by 3 bases; junction bases not matched to a gene: 5. The CDR3 region is CASSLGHRGDYEQYF. As DNA, the CDR3 is TGTGCCAGCAGCTTAGGACACAGGGGGGACTACGAGCAGTACTTC.

The chain employs TRBV7-2 and TRBJ2-5; possible D gene TRBD2, 6 bases. CDR3 length: 14 residues. Looked up from germline, CDR1 is SGHTA and CDR2 is FQGNSA. The V gene lost 2 bases and the J gene lost 6 bases, with 13 bases spanning the gap. Here the CDR3 reads CASSLMRGGQTQYF. The CDR3 DNA reads TGTGCCAGCAGCTTAATGAGGGGAGGACAGACCCAGTACTTC.

The V and J genes are TRBV7-2 and TRBJ2-1; D possibly corresponds to TRBD1 (6 bases). CDR1 is SGHTA, CDR2 FQGNSA, per germline. There are 15 residues in the CDR3. The ends were cut back, 4 bases at V and 5 bases at J, with 15 bases in the middle. For the CDR3, the DNA is TGTGCCAGCAGCTCCCAGGGGCGAGTAAACAATGAGCAGTTCTTC. Translating gives CASSSQGRVNNEQFF.

The chain is built from TRBV11-1 and TRBJ2-7; no definite D call. The V end was cut by 5 bases, the J end by 2 bases, with 10 bases between. Germline loops: CDR1 SGHAT, CDR2 FQDESV (reference sequence). The CDR3 is made up of 13 amino acids. The CDR3 loop is CASSDRQAYEQYF. In DNA form, the CDR3 reads TGTGCCAGCAGCGACCGACAAGCCTACGAGCAGTACTTC. The variable domain in full, completed from reference TRBV11-1 and TRBJ2-7, reads EAEVAQSPRYKITEKSQAVAFWCDPISGHATLYWYRQILGQGPELLVQFQDESVVDDSQLPKDRFSAERLKGVDSTLKIQPAELGDSAMYLCASSDRQAYEQYFGPGTRLTVT.

The rearrangement uses TRBV27 and TRBJ2-2, with 10 bases aligning to TRBD2. Germline CDR1 MNHEY, CDR2 SMNVEV (reference sequence). Trimming at V came to 3 bases and at J to 6 bases, leaving 7 bases not matched to a gene. The CDR3 covers 16 residues. The CDR3 loop reads CASSLASGRRAGELFF. CDR3 sequence (DNA): TGTGCCAGCAGTTTGGCTAGCGGGAGAAGGGCCGGGGAGCTGTTTTTT.

The rearrangement joins TRBV6-6 to TRBJ1-5; D remains unclear. V was shortened by 6 bases and J by 4 bases, with 4 bases between the two germline ends. The CDR3 totals 11 residues. CDR1 and CDR2 (germline): MNHNY, SVGAGI (reference sequence). In nucleotides, the CDR3 is TGTGCCAGCAGCCGTAATCAGCCCCAGCATTTT. Its protein is CASSRNQPQHF.

The table lists this clone with many counts. CDR3 DNA sequence: TGTGCCAGCACCAACGACGTGGGCGTTAATGAAAAACTGTTTTTT. This codes for CASTNDVGVNEKLFF. The chain carries TRBV6-5 and TRBJ1-4; D gene ambiguous. Trimming removed 7 bases at V and 4 bases at J, with 16 bases between. CDR3 length: 15 amino acids. Germline CDR1 and CDR2: MNHEY and SVGAGI.

Regarding this clone: Mismatch with germline at one junction end may stem from a read error. This sequence joins TRBV7-7 and TRBJ2-3, with 7 bases lining up with TRBD1. This CDR3 spans 14 amino acids. The germline V gene has CDR1 SSHAT and CDR2 FNYEAQ (reference sequence). The CDR3 sequence is CASSPGQWSDTQYF. CDR3 bases: TGTGCTAGCAGCCCGGGACAGTGGTCAGATACGCAGTATTTT.

The chain recombines TRBV25-1 with TRBJ1-3, with D hard to call. The V and J ends lost 1 base and 8 bases respectively, with 12 bases between them. The germline gives CDR1 MGHDK, CDR2 SYGVNS. The CDR3 spans 14 residues. The CDR3, as DNA: TGTGCCAGCAGTGAATCAGATAGAGGAGACACCATATATTTT. Amino acid sequence: CASSESDRGDTIYF.